The 10 T cell receptor beta chains presented below share a single source sample, sequenced in a study of cytomegalovirus exposure and HLA in healthy donors. Amplification used 60 Vbeta primers and 13 Jbeta primers. Profiling relied on immunoSEQ multiplex PCR, and the TCRdb table lists in-frame clones only, not all of them. The sample lists about 200,000 clones, about 83% occurring once. The sample taken for sequencing was PBMCs. The receptors were gathered from a girl aged 5 to 17 in good health and CMV-seronegative.

The gene calls are TRBV27 and TRBJ1-2; no definite D call. The CDR3 contains 13 residues. V lost 5 bases, J lost 8 bases, and 15 bases lay in between. Per germline, CDR1 MNHEY and CDR2 SMNVEV (reference sequence). CDR3 sequence reads: CASSMSGYAGYTF. The CDR3 nucleotides are TGTGCCAGCAGTATGAGCGGGTATGCGGGCTACACCTTC.

This clone was picked up one time. The rearrangement joins TRBV4-2 to TRBJ1-2, with 8 bases matching TRBD1. This CDR3 has 18 amino acids. Trimming took 1 base from V and 4 from J; bases not matched to a gene: 14. CDR1 LGHNA and CDR2 YNFKEQ come from the germline V gene. DNA for the CDR3: TGTGCCAGCAGCCAAGGGGATTGGAACAGGGGGTATGGCTATGGCTACACCTTC. Its protein is CASSQGDWNRGYGYGYTF.

The rearrangement links TRBV30 to TRBJ2-2, with no clear D. V shed 0 bases and J shed 12 bases, with 17 bases lying between them. The germline CDR1 and CDR2 sequences are GTSNPN and SVGIG (reference sequence). The CDR3 loop spans 14 amino acids. The CDR3 DNA reads TGTGCCTGGAGTGTAGAGGCCTCTTTCCCGCAGCTGTTTTTT. Its translation is CAWSVEASFPQLFF.

V and J are TRBV2 and TRBJ1-2; tentative D call: TRBD1 (6 bases). CDR1 is SNHLY, CDR2 FYNNEI, per germline. The V gene lost 7 bases and the J gene lost 8 bases, with 11 bases spanning the gap. CDR3 length: 11 amino acids. Here the CDR3 reads CASTRGSGYTF. CDR3 in DNA: TGTGCCAGCACTAGGGGGTCGGGCTACACCTTC.

The chain carries TRBV27 and TRBJ2-2, with 10 positions matching TRBD2. Germline CDR1 reads MNHEY; CDR2 reads SMNVEV (reference sequence). The CDR3 length is 13 residues. Trimming cost V 9 bases and J 7 bases; bases outside gene matches: 5. The chain's CDR3 is CASTSSGSGELFF. DNA of the CDR3: TGTGCCAGTACTTCTAGCGGGAGCGGGGAGCTGTTTTTT.

V and J are TRBV6-1 and TRBJ1-5; 7 nucleotides match TRBD1. This CDR3 region has 15 residues. Trimming cost V 6 bases and J 0 bases; bases outside gene matches: 5. Germline loops: CDR1 MNHNS, CDR2 SASEGT. This CDR3 is CASSQDRVSNQPQHF. The CDR3 nucleotides are TGTGCCAGCAGCCAAGACAGGGTTAGCAATCAGCCCCAGCATTTT.

V usage is TRBV19 and J usage is TRBJ2-5, with TRBD1 matching 10 bases. CDR1 and CDR2 (germline): LNHDA, SQIVND (reference sequence). The V and J ends lost 5 bases and 4 bases, in that order; junction bases with no gene match: 10. The CDR3 contains 16 residues. In DNA form, the CDR3 reads TGTGCCAGTAGTGGAACCGGGACAGGGGAGGGAGAGACCCAGTACTTC. It is translated as CASSGTGTGEGETQYF. Full variable domain (outside the CDR3, taken from reference TRBV19 and TRBJ2-5): DGGITQSPKYLFRKEGQNVTLSCEQNLNHDAMYWYRQDPGQGLRLIYYSQIVNDFQKGDIAEGYSVSREKKESFPLTVTSAQKNPTAFYLCASSGTGTGEGETQYFGPGTRLLVL.

The rearrangement uses TRBV13 and TRBJ1-6, with 7 bases fitting TRBD1. The CDR3 loop spans 16 amino acids. CDR1 is PRHDT, CDR2 FYEKMQ, per germline (reference sequence). With 6 bases clipped from V and 13 bases from J, the junction kept 18 bases outside the gene matches. The CDR3 DNA follows: TGTGCCAGCAGTTACAATGGTTGGGGACAGAGTCATCCCCTCCACTTT. It codes for CASSYNGWGQSHPLHF.

The gene calls are TRBV30 and TRBJ1-5, with a possible D match to TRBD1 (6 bases). Germline V CDR1 and CDR2: GTSNPN, SVGIG (reference sequence). This CDR3 has 15 residues. V lost 2 bases, J lost 2 bases, and 13 bases lay in between. The CDR3 nucleotides are TGTGCCTGGAGTTTACAGGGAATCGGCAATCAGCCCCAGCATTTT. Translated, it gives CAWSLQGIGNQPQHF.

This CDR3 reads CASSLGLAYEQYF. As DNA, the CDR3 is TGTGCCAGCAGCTTAGGGCTCGCCTACGAGCAGTACTTC. This chain joins TRBV7-9 and TRBJ2-7; D uncertain. The germline V gene has CDR1 SEHNR and CDR2 FQNEAQ (reference sequence). This CDR3 has 13 residues. V was pared by 1 base and J by 2 bases, with 6 bases between.